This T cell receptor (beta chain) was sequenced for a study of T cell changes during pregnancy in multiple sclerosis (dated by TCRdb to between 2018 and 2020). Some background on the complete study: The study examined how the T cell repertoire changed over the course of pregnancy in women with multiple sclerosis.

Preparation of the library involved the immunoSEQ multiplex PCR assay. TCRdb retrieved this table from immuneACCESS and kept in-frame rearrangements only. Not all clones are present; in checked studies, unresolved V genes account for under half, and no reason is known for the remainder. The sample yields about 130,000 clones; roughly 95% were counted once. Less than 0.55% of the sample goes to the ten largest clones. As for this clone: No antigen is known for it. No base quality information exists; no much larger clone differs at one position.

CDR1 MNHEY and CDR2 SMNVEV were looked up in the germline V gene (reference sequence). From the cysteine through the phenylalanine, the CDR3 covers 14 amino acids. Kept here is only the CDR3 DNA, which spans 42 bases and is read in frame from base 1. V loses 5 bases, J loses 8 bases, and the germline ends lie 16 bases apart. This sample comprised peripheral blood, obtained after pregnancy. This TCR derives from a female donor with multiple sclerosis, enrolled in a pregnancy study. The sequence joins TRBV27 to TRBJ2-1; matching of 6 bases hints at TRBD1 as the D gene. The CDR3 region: CASSTDQGLHEQFF. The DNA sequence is TGTGCCAGCAGTACCGACCAGGGGCTCCATGAGCAGTTCTTC.